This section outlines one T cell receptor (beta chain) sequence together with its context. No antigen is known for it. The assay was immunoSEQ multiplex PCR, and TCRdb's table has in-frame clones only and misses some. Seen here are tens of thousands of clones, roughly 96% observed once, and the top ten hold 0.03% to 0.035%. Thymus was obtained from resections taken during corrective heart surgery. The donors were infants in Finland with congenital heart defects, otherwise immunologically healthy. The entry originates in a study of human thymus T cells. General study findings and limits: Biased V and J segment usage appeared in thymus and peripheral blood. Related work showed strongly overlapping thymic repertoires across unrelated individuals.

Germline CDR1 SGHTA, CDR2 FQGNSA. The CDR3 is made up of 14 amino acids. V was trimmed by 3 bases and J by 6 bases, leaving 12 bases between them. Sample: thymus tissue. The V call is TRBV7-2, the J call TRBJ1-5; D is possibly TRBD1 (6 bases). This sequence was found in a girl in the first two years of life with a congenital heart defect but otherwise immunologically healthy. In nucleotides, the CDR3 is TGTGCCAGCAGCTTGGTGGGGGCGGGTCAGCCCCAGCATTTT. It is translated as CASSLVGAGQPQHF.